The clone carrying this TCR beta chain has at least ten counts. The germline V and J ends were trimmed by 1 base and 3 bases, with 15 bases remaining between them. CDR1 is SGHTA and CDR2 is FQGNSA in the germline V gene. The CDR3 sequence is 16 residues long. The sample belongs to a study of spatial heterogeneity in lung cancer. As to time point: sample taken at primary tumor resection. The roughly 66 donors had untreated early-stage non-small cell lung cancer. Unsorted whole RNA from tumor, nontumor lung or frozen PBMC underwent sequencing. Individually, TCR cDNA molecules were each labelled with a unique molecular identifier. TCRdb re-called the 5' RACE reads through MiXCR, storing one row per CDR3 protein. The profile shows about 35,000 distinct CDR3 sequences, just over 3% of them singletons.

The sequence was collected from a male donor with early-stage non-small cell lung cancer. V gene TRBV7-2 combines with J gene TRBJ1-1; D is unclear. The sample in question was normal lung tissue next to the tumor, obtained at surgery. The CDR3 DNA follows: TGTGCCAGCAGCTTAGTTTTAGGGCAGGTGGACACTGAAGCTTTCTTT. This codes for CASSLVLGQVDTEAFF.